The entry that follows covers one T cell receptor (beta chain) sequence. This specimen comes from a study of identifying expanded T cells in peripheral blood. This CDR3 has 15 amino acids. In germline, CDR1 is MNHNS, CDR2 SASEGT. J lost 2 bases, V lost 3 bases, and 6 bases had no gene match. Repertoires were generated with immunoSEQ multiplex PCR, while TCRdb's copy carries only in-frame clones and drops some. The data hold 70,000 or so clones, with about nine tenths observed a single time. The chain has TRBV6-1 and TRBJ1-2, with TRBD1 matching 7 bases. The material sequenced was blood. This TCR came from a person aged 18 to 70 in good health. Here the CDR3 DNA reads TGTGCCAGCAGTGACGTCGGGACAGAAAACTATGGCTACACCTTC. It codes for CASSDVGTENYGYTF.